This paragraph reports one T cell receptor beta chain. Its antigen is currently unknown. 13 Jbeta primers and 60 Vbeta primers were used for the PCR. Produced via immunoSEQ multiplex PCR; TCRdb's table is partial and in-frame only. Of about 120,000 clones in the sample, 77% were seen once. This entry comes from a study of cytomegalovirus exposure and HLA in healthy donors. Study background: Earlier, about 180 million T cells were analyzed, and over 95 million unique TCR beta sequences were found among them. General observations from the study: Specific recognition of CMV antigens was confirmed in vitro for a few chains (all CMV-associated). Earlier analysis found most TCR beta V segments productive about 90% or about 30% of the time. As was reported, the HLA-A and HLA-B alleles of most subjects were accurately predicted from TCR beta sequences.

Per germline, CDR1 DFQATT and CDR2 SNEGSKA (reference sequence). Trimming removed 2 bases at V and 4 bases at J, with 6 bases between. CDR3 length: 11 amino acids. This clonotype originated in a man aged 18 to 29 in good health and CMV-seropositive. Sequenced sample: PBMCs. The chain employs TRBV20-1 and TRBJ2-7; D not certain. The CDR3 nucleotides read TGCAGTGCTAGACTTAAATACGAGCAGTACTTC. Protein product: CSARLKYEQYF.